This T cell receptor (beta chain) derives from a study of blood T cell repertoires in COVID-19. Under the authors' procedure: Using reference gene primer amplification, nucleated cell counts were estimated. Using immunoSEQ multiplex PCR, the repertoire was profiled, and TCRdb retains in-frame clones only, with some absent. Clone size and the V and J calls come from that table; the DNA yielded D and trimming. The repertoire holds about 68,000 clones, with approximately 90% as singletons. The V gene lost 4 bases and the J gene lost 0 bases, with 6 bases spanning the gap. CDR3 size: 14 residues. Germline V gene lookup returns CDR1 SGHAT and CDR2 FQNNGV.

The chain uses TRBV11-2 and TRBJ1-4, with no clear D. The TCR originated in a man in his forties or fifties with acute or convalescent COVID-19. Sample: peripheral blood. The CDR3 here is CASSSSATNEKLFF. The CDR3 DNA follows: TGTGCCAGCAGCTCGTCTGCAACTAATGAAAAACTGTTTTTT.